What follows describes a single T cell receptor beta chain. The entry originates in a study of response to subunit inactivated influenza vaccine. TCRdb recomputed calls from the RT-PCR reads with MiXCR, one row per CDR3 protein. The repertoire holds roughly 180,000 distinct CDR3 sequences, around 9% seen once, with about a tenth in the top ten. The germline V gene has CDR1 SGHRS and CDR2 YFSETQ. The CDR3 loop spans 15 amino acids. V dropped 7 bases and J dropped 7 bases, with 24 bases sitting between them. V usage is TRBV5-1 and J usage is TRBJ2-7, with D unclear. The clonotype was recovered from a man aged 50-59 years who received an inactivated influenza vaccine. The material sequenced was non-naive T cells sorted from PBMCs, taken on the day of vaccination. The CDR3 DNA is TGCGCCAGCGAAAAGCTACTTGCGGAGCGTAAGGAGCAGTACTTC. Protein product: CASEKLLAERKEQYF.